Reported below is one T cell receptor beta chain. The CDR3 totals 12 residues. The V gene end was trimmed by 7 bases and the J gene end by 5 bases; junction bases not matched to a gene: 5. CDR1 is SQVTM, CDR2 ANQGSEA, per germline. The record originates from a study of blood T cells in healthy people across ages. The second PCR ran roughly 7 to 12 cycles with a sample-barcoded 5' primer and J-beta primers. TCRdb recomputed calls from the 5' RACE reads with MiXCR, one row per CDR3 protein. Of around 750,000 distinct CDR3 sequences listed, about 48% are singletons. RNA extraction gave at least 5 micrograms of total RNA per sample.

The sample was blood. The sequence came from a man older than 75 in good health. The V and J genes are TRBV29-1 and TRBJ2-5; TRBD2 agrees at 9 bases. This chain's CDR3 is CSEGLASETQYF. The CDR3 DNA is TGCAGCGAGGGACTAGCTTCGGAGACCCAGTACTTC.